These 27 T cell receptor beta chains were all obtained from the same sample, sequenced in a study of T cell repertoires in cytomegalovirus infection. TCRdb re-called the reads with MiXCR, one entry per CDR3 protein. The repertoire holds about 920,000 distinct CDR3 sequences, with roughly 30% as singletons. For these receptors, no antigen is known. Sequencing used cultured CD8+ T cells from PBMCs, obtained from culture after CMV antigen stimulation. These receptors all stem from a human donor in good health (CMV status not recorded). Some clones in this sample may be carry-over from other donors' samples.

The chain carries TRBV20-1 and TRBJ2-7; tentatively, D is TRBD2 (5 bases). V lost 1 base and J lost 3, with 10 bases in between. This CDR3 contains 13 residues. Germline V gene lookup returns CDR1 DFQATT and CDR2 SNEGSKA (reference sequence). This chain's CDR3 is CSARVSGSYEQYV. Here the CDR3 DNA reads TGCAGTGCTAGAGTTTCGGGAAGCTACGAGCAGTACGTC.

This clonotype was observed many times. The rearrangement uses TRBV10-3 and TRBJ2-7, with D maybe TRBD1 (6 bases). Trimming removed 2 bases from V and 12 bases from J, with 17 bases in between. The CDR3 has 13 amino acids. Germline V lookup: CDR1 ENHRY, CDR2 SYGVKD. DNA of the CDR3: TGTGCCATCAGTGAGATTGGGGGCGAGTCACGGTACGTC. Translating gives CAISEIGGESRYV.

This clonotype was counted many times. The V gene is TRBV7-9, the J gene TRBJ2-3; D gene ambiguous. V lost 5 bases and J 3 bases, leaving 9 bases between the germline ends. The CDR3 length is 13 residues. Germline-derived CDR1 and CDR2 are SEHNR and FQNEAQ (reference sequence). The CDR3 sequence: CASSPDPTDTQYF. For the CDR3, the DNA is TGTGCCAGCAGCCCCGACCCTACAGATACGCAGTATTTT.

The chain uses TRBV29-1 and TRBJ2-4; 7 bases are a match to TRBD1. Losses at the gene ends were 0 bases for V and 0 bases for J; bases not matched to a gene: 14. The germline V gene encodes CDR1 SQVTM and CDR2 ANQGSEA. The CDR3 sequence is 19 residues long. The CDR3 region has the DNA TGCAGCGTTGAAGATATGACAGGGTTCGACGGATTAGCCAAAAACATTCAGTACTTC. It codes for CSVEDMTGFDGLAKNIQYF.

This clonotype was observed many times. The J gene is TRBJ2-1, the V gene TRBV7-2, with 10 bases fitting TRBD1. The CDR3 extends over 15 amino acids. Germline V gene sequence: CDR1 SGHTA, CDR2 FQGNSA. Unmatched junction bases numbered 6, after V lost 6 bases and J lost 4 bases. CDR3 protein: CASSSTGGMYNEQFF. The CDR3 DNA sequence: TGTGCCAGCAGTTCGACAGGGGGCATGTACAATGAGCAGTTCTTC.

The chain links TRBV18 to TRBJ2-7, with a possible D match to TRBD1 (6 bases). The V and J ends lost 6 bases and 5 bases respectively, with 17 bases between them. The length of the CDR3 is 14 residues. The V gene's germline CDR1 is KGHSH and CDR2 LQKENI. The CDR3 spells CASSIGARGNEQYV. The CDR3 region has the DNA TGTGCCAGCTCTATCGGGGCCAGGGGAAACGAGCAGTACGTC.

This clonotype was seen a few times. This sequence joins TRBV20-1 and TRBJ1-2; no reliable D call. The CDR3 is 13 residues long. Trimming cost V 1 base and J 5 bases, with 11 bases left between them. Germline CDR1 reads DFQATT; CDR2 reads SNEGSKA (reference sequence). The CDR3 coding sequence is TGCAGTGCTAGAGTTCCGACTCGTTATGGCTACACCTTC. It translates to CSARVPTRYGYTF.

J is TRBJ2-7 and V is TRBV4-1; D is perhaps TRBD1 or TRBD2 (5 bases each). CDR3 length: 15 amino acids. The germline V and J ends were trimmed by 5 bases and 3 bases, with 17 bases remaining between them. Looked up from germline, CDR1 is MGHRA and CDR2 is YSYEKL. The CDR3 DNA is TGCGCCAGCAGCTACCGGGCCGAGGGGAGCTACGAGCAGTACTTC. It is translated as CASSYRAEGSYEQYF.

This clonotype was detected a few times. The CDR3, as DNA: TGTGCCAGCAGTTTATTTGGGTCGAACTATGGCTACACCTTC. Residues: CASSLFGSNYGYTF. V is TRBV12-3 or TRBV12-4 and J is TRBJ1-2; D unresolved. This CDR3 contains 14 residues. The V gene lost 2 bases and the J gene lost 2 bases, with 9 bases spanning the gap.

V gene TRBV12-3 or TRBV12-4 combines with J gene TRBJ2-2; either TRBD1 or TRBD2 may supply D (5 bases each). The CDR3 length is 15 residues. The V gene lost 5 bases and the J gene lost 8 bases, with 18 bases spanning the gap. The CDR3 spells CASSLFGTAQGELFF. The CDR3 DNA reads TGTGCCAGCAGTCTATTCGGGACGGCTCAGGGGGAGCTGTTTTTT.

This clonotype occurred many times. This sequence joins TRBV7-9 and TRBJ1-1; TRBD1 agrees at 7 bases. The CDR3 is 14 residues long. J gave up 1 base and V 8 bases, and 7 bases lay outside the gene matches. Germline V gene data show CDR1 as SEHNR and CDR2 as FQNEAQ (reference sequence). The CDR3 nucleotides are TGTGCCAGCCAAACAGGGGTTGCGAACACTGAAGCTTTCTTT. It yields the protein CASQTGVANTEAFF.

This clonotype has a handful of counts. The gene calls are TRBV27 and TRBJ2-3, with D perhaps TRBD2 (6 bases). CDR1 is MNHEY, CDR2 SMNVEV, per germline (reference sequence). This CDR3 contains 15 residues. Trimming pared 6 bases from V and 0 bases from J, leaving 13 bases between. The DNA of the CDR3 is TGTGCCAGCAGGAGACTAGATTCTAGCACAGATACGCAGTATTTT. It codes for CASRRLDSSTDTQYF.

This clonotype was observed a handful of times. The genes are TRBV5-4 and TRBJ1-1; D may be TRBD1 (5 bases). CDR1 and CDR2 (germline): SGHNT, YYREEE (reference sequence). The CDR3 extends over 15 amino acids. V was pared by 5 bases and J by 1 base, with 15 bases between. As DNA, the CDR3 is TGTGCCAGCAGTTACCCAGGGTTTGCGAACACTGAAGCTTTCTTT. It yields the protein CASSYPGFANTEAFF.

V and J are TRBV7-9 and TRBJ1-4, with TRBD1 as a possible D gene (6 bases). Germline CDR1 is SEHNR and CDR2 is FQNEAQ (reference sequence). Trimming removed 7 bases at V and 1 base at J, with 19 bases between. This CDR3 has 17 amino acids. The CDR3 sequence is CASTPGGGGRTNEKLFF. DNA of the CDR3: TGTGCCAGCACCCCGGGGGGGGGCGGAAGAACTAATGAAAAACTGTTTTTT.

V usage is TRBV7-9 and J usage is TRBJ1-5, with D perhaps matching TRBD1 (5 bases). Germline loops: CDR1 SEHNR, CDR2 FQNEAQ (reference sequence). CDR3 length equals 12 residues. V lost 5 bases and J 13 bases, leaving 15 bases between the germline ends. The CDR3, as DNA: TGTGCCAGCAGCATCTCAGGGAGGGTACAGCATTTT. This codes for CASSISGRVQHF.

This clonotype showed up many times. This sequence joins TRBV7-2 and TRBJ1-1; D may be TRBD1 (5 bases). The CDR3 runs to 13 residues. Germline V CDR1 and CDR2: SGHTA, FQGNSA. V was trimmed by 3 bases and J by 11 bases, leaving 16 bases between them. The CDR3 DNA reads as TGTGCCAGCAGCTTCACGGGGATAGGGGAGGCTTTCTTT. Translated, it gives CASSFTGIGEAFF.

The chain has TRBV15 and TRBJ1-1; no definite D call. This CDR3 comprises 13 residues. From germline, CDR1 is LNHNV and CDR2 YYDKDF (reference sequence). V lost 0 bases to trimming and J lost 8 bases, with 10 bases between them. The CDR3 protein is CATSRDQGMEAFF. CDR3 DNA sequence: TGTGCCACCAGCAGAGATCAAGGGATGGAAGCTTTCTTT.

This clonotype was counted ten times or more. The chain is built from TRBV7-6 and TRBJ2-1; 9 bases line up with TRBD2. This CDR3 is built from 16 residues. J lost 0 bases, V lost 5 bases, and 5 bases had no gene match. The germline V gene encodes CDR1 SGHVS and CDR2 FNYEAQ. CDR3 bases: TGTGCCAGCAGCCCGCGTAGCGGGGGCTCCTACAATGAGCAGTTCTTC. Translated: CASSPRSGGSYNEQFF.

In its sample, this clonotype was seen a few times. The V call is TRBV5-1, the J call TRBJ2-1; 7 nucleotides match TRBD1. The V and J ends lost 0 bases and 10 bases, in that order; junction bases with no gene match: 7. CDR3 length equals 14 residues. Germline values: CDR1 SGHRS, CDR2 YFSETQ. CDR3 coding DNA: TGCGCCAGCAGCTTGGAACTAGGGACAGACGAGCAGTTCTTC. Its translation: CASSLELGTDEQFF.

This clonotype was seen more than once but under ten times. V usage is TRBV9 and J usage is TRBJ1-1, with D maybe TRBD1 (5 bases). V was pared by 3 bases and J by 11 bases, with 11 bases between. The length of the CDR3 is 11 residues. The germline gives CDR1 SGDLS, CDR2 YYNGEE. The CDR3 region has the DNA TGTGCCAGCAGCGGAGAGGGGCGTGCTTTCTTT. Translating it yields CASSGEGRAFF.

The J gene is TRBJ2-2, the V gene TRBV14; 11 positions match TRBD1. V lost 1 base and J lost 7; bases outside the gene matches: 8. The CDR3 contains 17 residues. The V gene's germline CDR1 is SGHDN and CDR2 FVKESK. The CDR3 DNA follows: TGTGCCAGCAGCCAAGCGTACGGACAGGGGGCTGTCGGGGAGCTGTTTTTT. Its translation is CASSQAYGQGAVGELFF.

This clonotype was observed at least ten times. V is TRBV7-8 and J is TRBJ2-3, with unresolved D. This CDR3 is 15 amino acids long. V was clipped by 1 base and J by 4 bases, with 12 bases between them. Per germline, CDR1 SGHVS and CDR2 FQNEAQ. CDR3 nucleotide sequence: TGTGCCAGCAGCTTAGATGGTCAGTGGGCAGATACGCAGTATTTT. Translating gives CASSLDGQWADTQYF.

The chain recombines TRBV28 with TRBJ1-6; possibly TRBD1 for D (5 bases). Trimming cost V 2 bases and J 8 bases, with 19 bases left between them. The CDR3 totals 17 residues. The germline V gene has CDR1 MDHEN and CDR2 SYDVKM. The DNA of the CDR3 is TGTGCCAGCAGTTTAATCATGGGACCCGTTAGGGATTCACCCCTCCACTTT. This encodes CASSLIMGPVRDSPLHF.

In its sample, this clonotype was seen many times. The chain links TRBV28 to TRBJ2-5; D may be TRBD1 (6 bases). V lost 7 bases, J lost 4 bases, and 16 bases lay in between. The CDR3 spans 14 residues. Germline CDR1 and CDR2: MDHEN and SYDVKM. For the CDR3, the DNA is TGTGCCAGCAACGAACAGGGTAGTGCAGAGACCCAGTACTTC. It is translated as CASNEQGSAETQYF.

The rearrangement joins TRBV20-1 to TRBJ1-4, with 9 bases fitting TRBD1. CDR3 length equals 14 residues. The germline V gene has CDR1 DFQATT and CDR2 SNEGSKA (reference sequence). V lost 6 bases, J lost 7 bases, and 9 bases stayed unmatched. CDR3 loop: CSAPQQGAFEKLFF. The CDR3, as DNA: TGCAGTGCCCCCCAACAGGGGGCGTTTGAAAAACTGTTTTTT.

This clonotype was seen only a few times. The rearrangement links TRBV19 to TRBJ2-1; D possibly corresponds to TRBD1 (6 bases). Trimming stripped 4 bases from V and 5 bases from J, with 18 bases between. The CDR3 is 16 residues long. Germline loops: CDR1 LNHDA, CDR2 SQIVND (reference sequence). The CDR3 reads CASSTRGWDIHNEQFF. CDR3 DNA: TGTGCCAGTAGTACAAGGGGTTGGGACATACACAATGAGCAGTTCTTC.

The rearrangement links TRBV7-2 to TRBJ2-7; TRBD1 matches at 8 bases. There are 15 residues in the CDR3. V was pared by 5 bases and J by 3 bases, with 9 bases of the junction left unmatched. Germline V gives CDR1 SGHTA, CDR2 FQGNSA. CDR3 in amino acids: CTSSLVQGQGYEQYV. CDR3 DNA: TGTACCAGCAGCCTCGTACAAGGACAGGGCTACGAGCAGTACGTC.